The rows below give T cell receptor beta chains drawn from one sample of a study of T cells in Graves' hyperthyroidism and ophthalmopathy. TCRdb passed the multiplex PCR reads through MiXCR, listing each CDR3 protein once. The sample records some 570,000 distinct CDR3 sequences, 12% to 15% being singletons. The specimen sequenced was blood. These receptors all stem from a woman aged 18-35 years with Graves' ophthalmopathy. The CDR3 runs from the conserved cysteine through the conserved F or W. The D gene is left open where the match is weak. Size values are once, few and many counts, or a class for expanded clones, and some rows have none.

TGTGCCTGGAATTATCAACCGAACACTGAAGCTTTCTTT | CAWNYQPNTEAFF | TRBJ1-1 | many | . | TRBV30
TGTGCCAGCAGCTTAGTCACAGATTTGACCGGGGAGCTGTTTTTT | CASSLVTDLTGELFF | TRBJ2-2 | . | . | TRBV11-3
TGTGCCTGGAGTTCGGGTGCGATCGATGAGCAGTTCTTC | CAWSSGAIDEQFF | TRBJ2-1 | . | . | TRBV30
TGTGCCAGCAGCTTACTTGGGAGTGAGCAGTTCTTC | CASSLLGSEQFF | TRBJ2-1 | many | . | TRBV7-9
TGTGCCAGCAGGCCCGGGACAGGACTAGGGAATGAGCAGTTCTTC | CASRPGTGLGNEQFF | TRBJ2-1 | . | . | TRBV12-3/TRBV12-4
TGTGCCAGCAGTCCCGGACAGTATAATTCACCCCTCCACTTT | CASSPGQYNSPLHF | TRBJ1-6 | many | . | TRBV2
TGCAGTGCTAGAGGGCAGGGTTACGAGCAGTACTTC | CSARGQGYEQYF | TRBJ2-7 | many | . | TRBV20-1
TGTGCCAGCAGTTGGGGAGCGCTTCTTGGAGAGCAGTACTTC | CASSWGALLGEQYF | TRBJ2-7 | many | . | TRBV28
TGTGCCAGCAGTTACGGGAGAAAGACCCAGTACTTC | CASSYGRKTQYF | TRBJ2-5 | few | . | TRBV6-2/TRBV6-3
TGTGCCAGCAGTTTTCTTCCTTTCGACTATGGCTACACCTTC | CASSFLPFDYGYTF | TRBJ1-2 | many | . | TRBV28
TGTGCCAGCAGTTTCGACAGGGCGCGGCTAGCCGTCTCTGGGGCCAACGTCCTGACTTTC | CASSFDRARLAVSGANVLTF | TRBJ2-6 | . | TRBD1 | TRBV28
TGCAGCGTTGAGGGCAGGGTGGCCCCGAGGACTGAAGCTTTCTTT | CSVEGRVAPRTEAFF | TRBJ1-1 | many | . | TRBV29-1
TGCAGTGCTAGAGATACTAGCGGGAGGGCCTCCTACAATGAGCAGTTCTTC | CSARDTSGRASYNEQFF | TRBJ2-1 | many | TRBD2 | TRBV20-1
TGCAGTGCTACCGGGACAGATAGCAATCAGCCCCAGCATTTT | CSATGTDSNQPQHF | TRBJ1-5 | . | TRBD1 | TRBV20-1
TGTGCCAGCAGTTTTGGCTGGGTGGGCGAGCAGTACTTC | CASSFGWVGEQYF | TRBJ2-7 | many | . | TRBV28
TGTGCCAGCCGAGCGGGCAATCAGCCCCAGCATTTT | CASRAGNQPQHF | TRBJ1-5 | many | . | TRBV27
TGTGCCACCAGTTCACAGTACGCCGGAGAGCTGTTTTTT | CATSSQYAGELFF | TRBJ2-2 | . | . | TRBV24-1
TGTGCCAGCAGCGAACTTAGCGGGAGTTTGAATGAGCAGTTCTTC | CASSELSGSLNEQFF | TRBJ2-1 | many | TRBD2 | TRBV11-3
TGTGCCAGCAGTAGACCCAGACAGCCTCAGGACGAAAAACTGTTTTTT | CASSRPRQPQDEKLFF | TRBJ1-4 | many | . | TRBV6-1
TGTGCCACCAGTGATTGGACAGCTAACTATGGCTACACCTTC | CATSDWTANYGYTF | TRBJ1-2 | many | . | TRBV24-1
TGTGCCAGCAGCCCTAACAGGGTCTACGAGCAGTACTTC | CASSPNRVYEQYF | TRBJ2-7 | few | . | TRBV4-2
TGCAGTATGCTAAAGGGGGGAGGACCCACAGATACGCAGTATTTT | CSMLKGGGPTDTQYF | TRBJ2-3 | many | . | TRBV20-1
TGTGCCACTAGGGGGGCCAACGTCCTGACTTTC | CATRGANVLTF | TRBJ2-6 | . | . | TRBV10-3
TGCGCCAGCAGTGTAACAGGGAGGGATAGCAATCAGCCCCAGCATTTT | CASSVTGRDSNQPQHF | TRBJ1-5 | many | . | TRBV10-2
TGTGCCAGCAGCTTGGACAGCGGCGAGCAGTACTTC | CASSLDSGEQYF | TRBJ2-7 | few | . | TRBV7-9
TGTGCCAGCAGCGTAGGACAGGGGGCCGCCTACGAGCAGTACTTC | CASSVGQGAAYEQYF | TRBJ2-7 | once | TRBD1 | TRBV9
TGTGCCAGCAATCCCACTTTCCTCGGGGAGCTGTTTTTT | CASNPTFLGELFF | TRBJ2-2 | many | . | TRBV6-2/TRBV6-3
TGCAGTGCAAACCGACAGGGGAGTGAGCAGTTCTTC | CSANRQGSEQFF | TRBJ2-1 | few | TRBD1 | TRBV20-1
TGTGCCATCAACGAGGGCAGTGGGAAAGAGACCCAGTACTTC | CAINEGSGKETQYF | TRBJ2-5 | . | . | TRBV10-3
TGTGCCAGCAGCCCTCAGGGGGCAGGCAGGGAAGCTTTCTTT | CASSPQGAGREAFF | TRBJ1-1 | . | TRBD1 | TRBV13
TGTGCCAGCAGCACAGGGGGTGAGCCCCAGCATTTT | CASSTGGEPQHF | TRBJ1-5 | . | TRBD1 | TRBV2
TGTGCCACCAGATCCGGGACAGGGAGAGAAAAACTGTTTTTT | CATRSGTGREKLFF | TRBJ1-4 | . | TRBD1 | TRBV24-1
TGCAGTGCTGATACAGGGAGGCTCTACTACGAGCAGTACTTC | CSADTGRLYYEQYF | TRBJ2-7 | many | . | TRBV20-1
TGTGCCAGCAGCTTAGGGGGAGGGTGGACAGGGCCTCGGACCAACTGGAACACTGAAGCTTTCTTT | CASSLGGGWTGPRTNWNTEAFF | TRBJ1-1 | many | TRBD1 | TRBV11-2
TGTGCCAGCTCACCAAGCACAGGGGCGTACGAGCAGTACTTC | CASSPSTGAYEQYF | TRBJ2-7 | many | TRBD1 | TRBV18
TGTGCCAGCAGTCCCAATCCCGAATACAATGAGCAGTTCTTC | CASSPNPEYNEQFF | TRBJ2-1 | . | . | TRBV27
TGCGCCAGCAGCCAACGGACAGCTAGGGTAAACACTGAAGCTTTCTTT | CASSQRTARVNTEAFF | TRBJ1-1 | many | . | TRBV5-1
TGTGCCAGCATGGGCAGCCGCACAGATACGCAGTATTTT | CASMGSRTDTQYF | TRBJ2-3 | . | . | TRBV6-1
TGCAGTGCTAGTGGCGGACTAGCGGGCAATGAGCAGTTCTTC | CSASGGLAGNEQFF | TRBJ2-1 | few | TRBD2 | TRBV20-1
TGTGCCAGCAGTCCCGCCCTGGGTAGCGGGAGGGAAGATACGCAGTATTTT | CASSPALGSGREDTQYF | TRBJ2-3 | many | TRBD2 | TRBV12-3/TRBV12-4
TGTGCCAGCAGCTTGAAGTACGGAATTGACACTGAAGCTTTCTTT | CASSLKYGIDTEAFF | TRBJ1-1 | . | . | TRBV11-3
TGTGCCAGCCCCGGGACTAGCGGGGAACCTAACTACGAGCAGTACTTC | CASPGTSGEPNYEQYF | TRBJ2-7 | many | TRBD2 | TRBV6-4
TGTGCCACCAGAAGTGGACTCCAAGAGACCCAGTACTTC | CATRSGLQETQYF | TRBJ2-5 | many | . | TRBV15
TGCGCCAGCAGCCGGGATGAGACCCAGTACTTC | CASSRDETQYF | TRBJ2-5 | . | . | TRBV5-1
TGTGCCTGGAGTGTAATCGGGAATCACAATGAGCAGTTCTTC | CAWSVIGNHNEQFF | TRBJ2-1 | many | . | TRBV30
TGTGCCAGCAGCGTCAAAGACGGCAGGGGGGACGAGCGGTACTTC | CASSVKDGRGDERYF | TRBJ2-7 | few | . | TRBV9
TGTGCCAGCAGCAGGGGTCTCCGTGACAGGGGATTCGATGAGCAGTTCTTC | CASSRGLRDRGFDEQFF | TRBJ2-1 | few | TRBD1 | TRBV9
TGTGCCAGCAGCACTTACAGGGGGCCGGGGGGCACTGAAGCTTTCTTT | CASSTYRGPGGTEAFF | TRBJ1-1 | many | TRBD1 | TRBV11-2
TGTGCCAGCAGCGTCTCCGGGACAGGGGAAGCTTTCTTT | CASSVSGTGEAFF | TRBJ1-1 | few | TRBD1 | TRBV7-9
TGTGCCATCAGTGAGCCGGGGGACAGGGGAGACGAGCAGTACTTC | CAISEPGDRGDEQYF | TRBJ2-7 | few | TRBD1 | TRBV10-3
TGTGCCAGCAGTCCGGGTCAGAGATTGAATGAGCAGTTCTTC | CASSPGQRLNEQFF | TRBJ2-1 | . | . | TRBV27
TGTGCCAGCGGGGGTGTTAGCTCCTATAATTCACCCCTCCACTTT | CASGGVSSYNSPLHF | TRBJ1-6 | many | . | TRBV28